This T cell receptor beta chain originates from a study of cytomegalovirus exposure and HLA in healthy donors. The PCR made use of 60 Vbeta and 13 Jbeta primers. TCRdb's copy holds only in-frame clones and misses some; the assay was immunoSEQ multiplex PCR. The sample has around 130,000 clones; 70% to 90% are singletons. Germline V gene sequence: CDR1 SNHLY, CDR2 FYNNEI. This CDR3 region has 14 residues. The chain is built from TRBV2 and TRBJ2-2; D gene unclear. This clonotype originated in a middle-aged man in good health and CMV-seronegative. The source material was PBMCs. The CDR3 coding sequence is TGTGCGAGTCGTCGTGGTGGGAACACCGGGGAGCTGTTTTTT. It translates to CASRRGGNTGELFF.